This TCR beta chain is drawn from a study of cytomegalovirus exposure and HLA in healthy donors. Study-level background: It was reported in a later analysis that the 120 validation repertoires used the same platform as the approximately 670 first-cohort repertoires.

Remarks on this clone: Its antigen is unknown.

V shed 6 bases, J shed 3 bases, and the junction held 7 bases outside the gene matches. Per germline, CDR1 LNHDA and CDR2 SQIVND (reference sequence). The CDR3 totals 15 residues. Clones were sequenced by immunoSEQ multiplex PCR, and TCRdb holds only the in-frame ones, with some missing. The sample yields roughly 180,000 clones, about nine tenths seen once. Study observations and caveats: In vitro assays verified that three CMV-associated chains recognized CMV antigens specifically. Among TCR sequences, most were rare, though some public TCRs appeared in many donors.

The sequenced sample was PBMCs. This receptor was identified in a man aged 25 to 40 in good health and CMV-seropositive. The chain has TRBV19 and TRBJ2-1, with 8 bases matching TRBD2. CDR3 region: CASSTSGSSYNEQFF. The CDR3 nucleotides are TGTGCCAGTAGCACCAGCGGGAGTAGCTACAATGAGCAGTTCTTC.